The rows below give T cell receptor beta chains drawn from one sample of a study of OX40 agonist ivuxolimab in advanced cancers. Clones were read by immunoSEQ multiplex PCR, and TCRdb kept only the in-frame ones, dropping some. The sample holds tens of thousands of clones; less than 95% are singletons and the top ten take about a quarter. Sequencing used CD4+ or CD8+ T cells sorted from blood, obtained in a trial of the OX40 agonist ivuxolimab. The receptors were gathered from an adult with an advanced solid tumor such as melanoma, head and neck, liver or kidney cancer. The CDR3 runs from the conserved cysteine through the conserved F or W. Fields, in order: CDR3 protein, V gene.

CDR3: CASSPRTSEIFNEQFF
V: TRBV27

CDR3: CASSFKGLGTLYEQYF
V: TRBV5-4

CDR3: CSGGQGRPPAEAFF
V: TRBV29-1

CDR3: CASSLDGSGNEQYF
V: TRBV11-3

CDR3: CASSLGQSYEQYF
V: TRBV11-2

CDR3: CASSLAGLTYEQYF
V: TRBV28

CDR3: CASSPFDNPNQPQHF
V: TRBV18

CDR3: CASWTGGSEQYF
V: TRBV27

CDR3: CASRDRGRGLSEAFF
V: TRBV6-5

CDR3: CASSVGGGDYEQYF
V: TRBV9

CDR3: CASSLPGPEQYF
V: TRBV4-2

CDR3: CASSLTVSRREGYTF
V: TRBV6-1

CDR3: CASSPGQGYEQYF
V: TRBV7-2